The 27 T cell receptor beta chains listed next were all sequenced from one sample in a study of T-cell reconstitution after alpha-beta-depleted transplantation in children. Unique molecular identifiers were built into the TCRbeta library. TCRdb analysed the PCR reads with MiXCR anew, one entry per CDR3 protein. Here the sample spans roughly 570,000 distinct CDR3 sequences, 27% being singletons. The starting material was PBMCs, obtained before TCRalphabeta/CD19-depleted stem cell transplant. These receptors were taken from a boy under three years old with Wiskott-Aldrich syndrome, due to receive a stem cell transplant.

Ten or more counts support this clonotype. The chain is built from TRBV3-1 and TRBJ2-2, with D tentatively TRBD2 (6 bases). This CDR3 contains 14 residues. With 4 bases removed from V and 1 base from J, the gap between germline ends came to 7 bases. CDR1 and CDR2 (germline): LGHDT, YNNKEL (reference sequence). The CDR3 reads CASSRDLNTGELFF. CDR3 nucleotide sequence: TGTGCCAGCAGCCGGGACTTGAACACCGGGGAGCTGTTTTTT.

This clonotype was counted between two and nine times. The chain combines TRBV25-1 with TRBJ2-1, with 8 positions matching TRBD2. The CDR3 length is 14 residues. Germline-derived CDR1 and CDR2 are MGHDK and SYGVNS. V gave up 6 bases and J gave up 3 bases; unmatched junction bases: 4. The CDR3 DNA sequence: TGTGCCAGCAGGATAGCGGGGCTCTACAATGAGCAGTTCTTC. Translation: CASRIAGLYNEQFF.

The sample holds a few counts of this clonotype. An end of the junction differs from the germline gene, which may be a read error. The chain recombines TRBV29-1 with TRBJ1-1; the match to TRBD1 covers 7 bases. CDR1 SQVTM and CDR2 ANQGSEA come from the germline V gene. This CDR3 spans 14 amino acids. As DNA, the CDR3 is TGCAGCGTGGGAAAGGGGGCAATGAACTCTGAAGCTTTCTTT. Translated: CSVGKGAMNSEAFF.

This clonotype has only a few counts. The chain carries TRBV11-2 and TRBJ1-1; D gene unclear. V lost 5 bases to trimming and J lost 0 bases, with 7 bases between them. This CDR3 contains 13 residues. In germline, CDR1 is SGHAT, CDR2 FQNNGV. CDR3 nucleotides: TGTGCCAGCAGCACCGTCCTGAACACTGAAGCTTTCTTT. It encodes CASSTVLNTEAFF.

The DNA of the CDR3 is TGTGCCAGCAGTGCCGACAGTCTCCTATCTCAGTTCTTC. Translated: CASSADSLLSQFF. This chain links TRBV12-3 or TRBV12-4 with TRBJ2-1; perhaps TRBD1 as D (5 bases). The CDR3 loop spans 13 amino acids. Trimming shortened V by 5 bases and J by 13 bases, and 18 bases separated the two germline ends.

This clonotype was detected only a few times. A read error may explain this, as a much larger clone is one base away. This chain uses TRBV2 with TRBJ2-5; D ambiguous. The CDR3 runs 11 residues. Germline V gene lookup returns CDR1 SNHLY and CDR2 FYNNEI. V was pared by 3 bases and J by 5 bases, with 4 bases between. The CDR3 protein is CASSEWETQYF. The CDR3, as DNA: TGTGCCAGCAGTGAGTGGGAGACCCAGTACTTC. Based on the CDR3 plus reference TRBV2 and TRBJ2-5, the full variable domain is EPEVTQTPSHQVTQMGQEVILRCVPISNHLYFYWYRQILGQKVEFLVSFYNNEISEKSEIFDDQFSVERPDGSNFTLKIRSTKLEDSAMYFCASSEWETQYFGPGTRLLVL.

V usage is TRBV6-1 and J usage is TRBJ2-7, with TRBD1 identical over 9 bases. Germline V gives CDR1 MNHNS, CDR2 SASEGT. This CDR3 has 14 amino acids. V lost 6 bases to trimming and J lost 5 bases; unmatched junction nucleotides: 8. The CDR3 loop reads CASRITGGSDEQYF. CDR3 nucleotide sequence: TGTGCCAGCAGAATTACAGGGGGCTCGGACGAGCAGTACTTC.

There are a few counts of this clonotype. J is TRBJ1-5 and V is TRBV6-5; D is undetermined. The CDR3 has 14 amino acids. Deletions cut 2 bases from V and 1 base from J, with 6 bases between. Germline V lookup: CDR1 MNHEY, CDR2 SVGAGI. The CDR3 DNA reads as TGTGCCAGCAGTTACCCGGGAAGCAATCAGCCCCAGCATTTT. This sequence encodes CASSYPGSNQPQHF.

In its sample, this clonotype was seen a few times. The chain has TRBV7-8 and TRBJ1-1; 8 bases are shared with TRBD1. CDR3 length: 17 residues. J lost 0 bases, V lost 5 bases, and 11 bases had no gene match. CDR1 and CDR2 from the germline V gene are SGHVS and FQNEAQ. The CDR3 bases are TGTGCCAGCAGCCGCCTCGGGACAGGAAAACTGAACACTGAAGCTTTCTTT. Translating it yields CASSRLGTGKLNTEAFF.

This chain connects TRBV5-1 to TRBJ2-6; TRBD1 is a possible D gene (6 bases). The CDR3 is 18 residues long. Germline V gene lookup returns CDR1 SGHRS and CDR2 YFSETQ. The V end lost 1 base, the J end lost 1 base, and 15 bases lay between the germline ends. The CDR3 loop is CASSLWSGDTSGANVLTF. CDR3 DNA: TGCGCCAGCAGCTTGTGGTCAGGGGATACATCTGGGGCCAACGTCCTGACTTTC.

This clonotype has a handful of counts. The rearrangement uses TRBV5-5 and TRBJ2-3, with D uncertain. CDR1 is SGHKS, CDR2 YYEKEE, per germline (reference sequence). Trimming cost V 0 bases and J 2 bases, with 10 bases left between them. The CDR3 spans 15 residues. CDR3 protein: CASSLEDLDTDTQYF. The CDR3, as DNA: TGTGCCAGCAGCTTGGAGGATCTCGACACAGATACGCAGTATTTT.

The gene calls are TRBV2 and TRBJ2-3; a possible D gene is TRBD2 (6 bases). This CDR3 spans 15 amino acids. Germline V gene data show CDR1 as SNHLY and CDR2 as FYNNEI. V dropped 3 bases and J dropped 0 bases, with 10 bases sitting between them. The chain's CDR3 is CASSEGLASTDTQYF. CDR3 in DNA: TGTGCCAGCAGTGAGGGACTTGCCAGCACAGATACGCAGTATTTT.

This clonotype turned up a few times. The chain combines TRBV27 with TRBJ1-2; 8 nucleotides line up with TRBD1. The CDR3 is 14 residues long. Per the germline V gene, CDR1 is MNHEY and CDR2 is SMNVEV (reference sequence). With V trimmed by 2 bases and J by 4 bases, 3 bases remained unmatched. The CDR3 loop reads CASSLQGAGYGYTF. The DNA of the CDR3 is TGTGCCAGCAGTTTACAGGGGGCGGGCTATGGCTACACCTTC.

This clonotype was counted a few times. The chain recombines TRBV28 with TRBJ2-7; TRBD2 matches 7 bases. The V gene end was trimmed by 6 bases and the J gene end by 3 bases; junction bases not matched to a gene: 8. There are 14 residues in the CDR3. CDR1 is MDHEN and CDR2 is SYDVKM in the germline V gene. Here the CDR3 reads CASSSGREFYEQYF. CDR3 nucleotide sequence: TGTGCCAGCAGCTCGGGGCGGGAGTTCTACGAGCAGTACTTC.

This clonotype was detected a few times. The chain combines TRBV15 with TRBJ2-2, with D perhaps TRBD1 (6 bases). CDR1 is LNHNV and CDR2 is YYDKDF in the germline V gene (reference sequence). The germline V and J ends were trimmed by 11 bases and 6 bases, with 22 bases remaining between them. CDR3 length: 15 amino acids. As DNA, the CDR3 is TGTGCCTCGATGGCAGGGGCCGTCTGTCCCGGGGAGCTGTTTTTT. Protein: CASMAGAVCPGELFF.

The rearrangement joins TRBV7-2 to TRBJ2-7; 15 bases fit TRBD2. This CDR3 region has 16 residues. After removal of 4 bases from V and 4 bases from J, the junction contained 5 bases not matched to a gene. Germline V gives CDR1 SGHTA, CDR2 FQGNSA. CDR3 DNA: TGTGCCAGCAGCTACGGACTAGCGGGAGGGTGGTACGAGCAGTACTTC. Translated: CASSYGLAGGWYEQYF. Based on the CDR3 plus reference TRBV7-2 and TRBJ2-7, the full variable domain is GAGVSQSPSNKVTEKGKDVELRCDPISGHTALYWYRQSLGQGLEFLIYFQGNSAPDKSGLPSDRFSAERTGGSVSTLTIQRTQQEDSAVYLCASSYGLAGGWYEQYFGPGTRLTVT.

The rearrangement links TRBV11-2 to TRBJ2-1; no reliable D call. The V gene lost 4 bases and the J gene lost 0 bases, with 7 bases spanning the gap. The CDR3 spans 14 residues. CDR1 is SGHAT and CDR2 is FQNNGV in the germline V gene. CDR3 DNA: TGTGCCAGCAGCTCTCAGAGCTCCTACAATGAGCAGTTCTTC. Residues: CASSSQSSYNEQFF. The full variable domain, its missing parts supplied by reference TRBV11-2 and TRBJ2-1, is EAGVAQSPRYKIIEKRQSVAFWCNPISGHATLYWYQQILGQGPKLLIQFQNNGVVDDSQLPKDRFSAERLKGVDSTLKIQPAKLEDSAVYLCASSSQSSYNEQFFGPGTRLTVL.

V usage is TRBV10-3 and J usage is TRBJ2-7; D might be TRBD1 (8 bases). The length of the CDR3 is 14 residues. Trimming removed 6 bases at V and 3 bases at J, with 15 bases between. From germline, CDR1 is ENHRY and CDR2 SYGVKD. This CDR3 reads CAISPTGGDYEQYF. CDR3 coding DNA: TGTGCCATCAGCCCTACAGGGGGGGACTACGAGCAGTACTTC.

The chain couples TRBV12-3 or TRBV12-4 to TRBJ2-3; D possibly corresponds to TRBD2 (6 bases). The CDR3 loop spans 14 amino acids. V shed 4 bases and J shed 4 bases, with 12 bases lying between them. CDR3 nucleotides: TGTGCCAGCAGTTCGGGCGGGAATTCAGATACGCAGTATTTT. This sequence encodes CASSSGGNSDTQYF.

Only a few counts were recorded for this clonotype. The genes are TRBV4-2 and TRBJ1-3; perhaps TRBD1 as D (5 bases). There are 15 residues in the CDR3. The germline V gene has CDR1 LGHNA and CDR2 YNFKEQ. V lost 0 bases to trimming and J lost 4 bases, with 10 bases between them. The CDR3 protein is CASSQDRGRGNTIYF. As DNA, the CDR3 is TGTGCCAGCAGCCAAGATAGGGGTCGGGGAAACACCATATATTTT.

The CDR3 nucleotides are TGTGCCAGCAGCCCTCAGCAGGCCATACGGGACACTGAAGCTTTCTTT. This gives the protein CASSPQQAIRDTEAFF. The rearrangement uses TRBV4-2 and TRBJ1-1, with D uncertain. The CDR3 length is 16 residues. The V end was cut by 4 bases, the J end by 3 bases, with 18 bases between. Germline V gene lookup returns CDR1 LGHNA and CDR2 YNFKEQ.

This clonotype showed up just a few times. This chain uses TRBV28 with TRBJ1-5; 7 bases map to TRBD1. The germline CDR1 and CDR2 sequences are MDHEN and SYDVKM. The trim removed 5 bases at V and 1 base at J, leaving 8 bases unmatched. This CDR3 comprises 16 residues. The CDR3 loop reads CASSQIQGLSNQPQHF. The CDR3 DNA sequence: TGTGCCAGCAGTCAAATACAGGGGTTGAGCAATCAGCCCCAGCATTTT.

Many counts were recorded for this clonotype. The chain combines TRBV5-1 with TRBJ2-1; D is ambiguous. The CDR3 covers 14 residues. CDR1 and CDR2 (germline): SGHRS, YFSETQ. V was clipped by 2 bases and J by 6 bases, with 12 bases between them. CDR3 DNA: TGCGCCAGCAGCTTCCCGGGCCCTGGCAATGAGCAGTTCTTC. It codes for CASSFPGPGNEQFF.

This clonotype was seen only a few times. The chain joins TRBV27 to TRBJ1-2; 8 bases agree with TRBD1. The trim removed 0 bases at V and 4 bases at J, leaving 4 bases unmatched. Looked up from germline, CDR1 is MNHEY and CDR2 is SMNVEV (reference sequence). This CDR3 has 15 residues. For the CDR3, the DNA is TGTGCCAGCAGTTTATCAGGCAGGGGGCTCTATGGCTACACCTTC. Translated, it gives CASSLSGRGLYGYTF.

Written as DNA, the CDR3 is TGTGCCATCAGTCTAATAGCGGGAGGGAGCTCCTACAATGAGCAGTTCTTC. It is translated as CAISLIAGGSSYNEQFF. The V gene is TRBV10-3, the J gene TRBJ2-1, with 11 positions matching TRBD2. The CDR3 spans 17 residues. Germline assignment: CDR1 ENHRY and CDR2 SYGVKD. The V and J ends lost 5 bases and 0 bases, in that order; junction bases with no gene match: 6.

The chain couples TRBV12-3 or TRBV12-4 to TRBJ2-5, with 7 bases fitting TRBD1. With V trimmed by 6 bases and J by 1 base, 11 bases remained unmatched. The length of the CDR3 is 16 residues. In DNA, the CDR3 is TGTGCCAGCAGCTTCCGACAGGGCGTGGGCCAAGAGACCCAGTACTTC. Translating gives CASSFRQGVGQETQYF.

The genes are TRBV5-1 and TRBJ2-7; tentative D call: TRBD2 (5 bases). The germline gives CDR1 SGHRS, CDR2 YFSETQ. The CDR3 extends over 15 amino acids. V was pared by 1 base and J by 1 base, with 12 bases between. The CDR3 DNA follows: TGCGCCAGCAGCTTGTCCGGGCGGGCTTCCTACGAGCAGTACTTC. It translates to CASSLSGRASYEQYF.